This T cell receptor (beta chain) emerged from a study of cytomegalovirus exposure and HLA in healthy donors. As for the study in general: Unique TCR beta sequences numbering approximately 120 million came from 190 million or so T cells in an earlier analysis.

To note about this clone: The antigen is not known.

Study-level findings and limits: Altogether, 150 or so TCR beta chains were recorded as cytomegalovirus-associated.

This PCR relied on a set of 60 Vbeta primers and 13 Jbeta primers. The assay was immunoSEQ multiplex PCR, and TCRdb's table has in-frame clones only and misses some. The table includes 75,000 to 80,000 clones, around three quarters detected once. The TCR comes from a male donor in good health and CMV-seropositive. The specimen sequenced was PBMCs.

The CDR3 DNA reads as TGTGCCAGCAGTCGCCCGGGACAGGTGAACCCCAATGAGCAGTTCTTC. It encodes CASSRPGQVNPNEQFF. The chain is built from TRBV27 and TRBJ2-1; TRBD1 agrees at 8 bases. The CDR3 runs 16 residues. Losses at the gene ends were 5 bases for V and 6 bases for J; bases not matched to a gene: 12. Looked up from germline, CDR1 is MNHEY and CDR2 is SMNVEV (reference sequence).